This T cell receptor beta chain was captured by sequencing in a study of blood T cells in healthy people across ages. The study's findings and limits: Unsorted PBMCs prevented conclusive naive versus antigen-experienced comparison.

Germline CDR1 reads LGHNA; CDR2 reads YNFKEQ. This CDR3 has 13 residues. As regards this clonotype: What it binds is not known. Mismatch with germline at one junction end may stem from a read error.

Through a sample-barcoded 5' primer and a J-beta primer mix, a second PCR was run for roughly 6 to 12 cycles. TCRdb reanalysed the 5' RACE reads using MiXCR and keeps one entry per CDR3 protein. The sample consists of 700,000 to 850,000 distinct CDR3 sequences, 36% of them appearing once. The J gene is TRBJ1-4, the V gene TRBV4-2, with D unresolved. The sequence was collected from a man younger than 35 in good health. Sequencing used blood. The CDR3 DNA sequence: TGTGTCAGCAGCCCTGAATCGGTCGAAAAACTGTTTTTT. Residues: CVSSPESVEKLFF.